Presented here are 21 T cell receptor beta chains from one specimen sequenced in a study of shared clonotypes between healthy human individuals. Data came from immunoSEQ multiplex PCR; TCRdb stores just in-frame clones and leaves some out. There are over a million clones in the sample; around 97% occur only once, and roughly 1.2% lies in the top ten. Sample: naive CD4+ T cells sorted from blood. The sample's subset: CD45RA+ positively selected. The receptors were gathered from a man aged 30 to 45 in good health.

The chain links TRBV7-9 to TRBJ2-1; TRBD2 matches 8 bases. V lost 4 bases, J lost 8 bases, and 7 bases stayed unmatched. CDR1 and CDR2 (germline): SEHNR, FQNEAQ (reference sequence). The CDR3 consists of 14 residues. DNA for the CDR3: TGTGCCAGCAGCTACGGGACTAGGGTCGATGAGCAGTTCTTC. Protein: CASSYGTRVDEQFF.

The chain recombines TRBV18 with TRBJ2-1; no reliable D call. Germline V gives CDR1 KGHSH, CDR2 LQKENI. The CDR3 runs to 14 residues. Trimming left V 1 base short and J 2 bases short, with 6 bases between. CDR3 in amino acids: CASSPQNTYNEQFF. The CDR3 nucleotides are TGTGCCAGCTCACCACAAAATACCTACAATGAGCAGTTCTTC.

The gene calls are TRBV5-4 and TRBJ1-1; the D is unclear. The CDR3 contains 12 residues. Germline CDR1 and CDR2: SGHNT and YYREEE (reference sequence). V lost 2 bases to trimming and J lost 8 bases, with 10 bases between them. Here the CDR3 DNA reads TGTGCCAGCAGCTTCGTATCAGGCGAAGCTTTCTTT. This gives the protein CASSFVSGEAFF.

The V call is TRBV18, the J call TRBJ2-3; maybe TRBD2 (5 bases). V was cut by 5 bases and J by 11 bases, with 17 bases left in between. CDR3 size: 13 residues. The V gene's germline CDR1 is KGHSH and CDR2 LQKENI. The CDR3 DNA reads as TGTGCCAGCTCAAAGGACTCTCCGGGGAGGCAGTATTTT. It yields the protein CASSKDSPGRQYF.

The gene calls are TRBV6-1 and TRBJ2-2, with TRBD2 matching 13 bases. The V gene's germline CDR1 is MNHNS and CDR2 SASEGT. The CDR3 spans 15 residues. V lost 7 bases, J lost 8 bases, and 7 bases stayed unmatched. CDR3 in DNA: TGTGCCAGCACCCAGAGGACTAGCGGGAGAGGGGAGCTGTTTTTT. This encodes CASTQRTSGRGELFF.

The genes are TRBV5-6 and TRBJ2-5; 11 bases align to TRBD2. The CDR3 has 15 residues. V gave up 4 bases and J gave up 3 bases; unmatched junction bases: 5. Germline V gene sequence: CDR1 SGHDT, CDR2 YYEEEE. The CDR3 DNA is TGTGCCAGCAGCCTCGAACTAGCGGGAGAAGAGACCCAGTACTTC. This sequence encodes CASSLELAGEETQYF.

A single count supports this clone. The gene calls are TRBV5-8 and TRBJ2-7, with 7 bases identical to TRBD2. CDR1 and CDR2 from the germline V gene are SGHTS and YDEGEE. With 4 bases clipped from V and 2 bases from J, the junction kept 9 bases outside the gene matches. The CDR3 has 15 amino acids. The CDR3, as DNA: TGTGCCAGCAGCACCTCGGGAGGTTACACCTACGAGCAGTACTTC. It is translated as CASSTSGGYTYEQYF.

V usage is TRBV9 and J usage is TRBJ2-5, with 9 bases aligning to TRBD1. Germline assignment: CDR1 SGDLS and CDR2 YYNGEE. Losses at the gene ends were 4 bases for V and 5 bases for J; bases not matched to a gene: 6. This CDR3 region has 14 residues. CDR3 DNA: TGTGCCAGCAGCTCGAGGACAGGGGTGGAGACCCAGTACTTC. It translates to CASSSRTGVETQYF.

Points on this clone: The identical CDR3 is also encoded by other nucleotide sequences in the sample. J is TRBJ1-2 and V is TRBV28; D gene ambiguous. In germline, CDR1 is MDHEN, CDR2 SYDVKM. The CDR3 consists of 15 residues. V lost 7 bases to trimming and J lost 2 bases, with 17 bases between them. The CDR3 here is CASTIGSRGNYGYTF. As DNA, the CDR3 is TGTGCCAGCACCATTGGGTCACGGGGAAACTATGGCTACACCTTC.

The chain is built from TRBV2 and TRBJ2-7, with TRBD1 matching over 11 bases. V trimming: 6 bases; J trimming: 0 bases; junction bases outside the gene matches: 4. This CDR3 has 15 residues. CDR1 and CDR2 (germline): SNHLY, FYNNEI. CDR3 in DNA: TGTGCCAGCAGCGCAGGGACAGGGGGCTCCTACGAGCAGTACTTC. Amino acids: CASSAGTGGSYEQYF.

The chain is built from TRBV7-8 and TRBJ2-7; possibly TRBD2 for D (6 bases). Germline lookup yields CDR1 SGHVS and CDR2 FQNEAQ. The CDR3 extends over 17 amino acids. The V and J ends lost 0 bases and 4 bases respectively, with 19 bases between them. CDR3 coding DNA: TGTGCCAGCAGCTTAGCCGGGAGTGGTAGCGCAGGGTACGAGCAGTACTTC. Translation: CASSLAGSGSAGYEQYF.

This chain links TRBV7-8 with TRBJ2-3; the D gene is possibly TRBD2 (6 bases). There are 16 residues in the CDR3. V gave up 3 bases and J gave up 0 bases, with 13 bases separating them. The germline CDR1 and CDR2 sequences are SGHVS and FQNEAQ. For the CDR3, the DNA is TGTGCCAGCAGCTTGCGTAGCGGTACTAGCACAGATACGCAGTATTTT. Translation: CASSLRSGTSTDTQYF. Looking up the rest from reference TRBV7-8 and TRBJ2-3 gives the full variable domain: GAGVSQSPRYKVAKRGQDVALRCDPISGHVSLFWYQQALGQGPEFLTYFQNEAQLDKSGLPSDRFFAERPEGSVSTLKIQRTQQEDSAVYLCASSLRSGTSTDTQYFGPGTRLTVL.

The chain uses TRBV9 and TRBJ1-4; D is undetermined. The ends were cut back, 2 bases at V and 6 bases at J, with 17 bases in the middle. The CDR3 runs 16 residues. Germline loops: CDR1 SGDLS, CDR2 YYNGEE. CDR3 residues: CASSVSPGRSHEKLFF. The DNA for the CDR3 is TGTGCCAGCAGCGTGTCCCCGGGAAGGTCTCATGAAAAACTGTTTTTT.

DNA of the CDR3: TGTGCCAGCAGTTACTTAGACAATGAGCAGTTCTTC. This gives the protein CASSYLDNEQFF. This chain uses TRBV6-6 with TRBJ2-1, with D unclear. Germline V CDR1 and CDR2: MNHNY, SVGAGI (reference sequence). The CDR3 runs to 12 residues. With 1 base removed from V and 5 bases from J, the gap between germline ends came to 3 bases.

The rearrangement uses TRBV7-9 and TRBJ2-5, with D perhaps matching TRBD1 or TRBD2 (6 bases each). V was shortened by 1 base and J by 0 bases, with 12 bases between the two germline ends. Germline V CDR1 and CDR2: SEHNR, FQNEAQ (reference sequence). The CDR3 is 16 residues long. The CDR3, as DNA: TGTGCCAGCAGCTTAGGTAGGGGGAGGTACCAAGAGACCCAGTACTTC. The encoded protein is CASSLGRGRYQETQYF.

The chain couples TRBV18 to TRBJ1-2, with D possibly being TRBD1 (6 bases). The CDR3 is 13 amino acids. Germline CDR1 is KGHSH and CDR2 is LQKENI. V dropped 6 bases and J dropped 3 bases, with 11 bases sitting between them. The CDR3 coding sequence is TGTGCCAGCTCCCAAGGGGGGGACTATGGCTACACCTTC. Translated: CASSQGGDYGYTF.

The rearrangement links TRBV11-3 to TRBJ2-1, with TRBD1 matching over 7 bases. The germline V gene has CDR1 SGHNT and CDR2 YENEEA. J lost 4 bases, V lost 3 bases, and 6 bases had no gene match. The CDR3 sequence is 15 residues long. The CDR3 is CASSFSGTEYNEQFF. The CDR3 nucleotides are TGTGCCAGCAGCTTCTCGGGGACAGAGTACAATGAGCAGTTCTTC.

This clone was counted between two and nine times. This sample also contains other DNA sequences that code for the same CDR3. CDR3 DNA sequence: TGCGCCAGCAGTGAGCAGGTGAACACTGAAGCTTTCTTT. Protein: CASSEQVNTEAFF. The rearrangement uses TRBV10-1 and TRBJ1-1; D is undetermined. CDR1 and CDR2 from the germline V gene are WNHNN and SYGVQD (reference sequence). Trimming shortened V by 2 bases and J by 0 bases, and 4 bases separated the two germline ends. The CDR3 contains 13 residues.

The chain employs TRBV7-8 and TRBJ2-5, with TRBD1 as a possible D gene (8 bases). Looked up from germline, CDR1 is SGHVS and CDR2 is FQNEAQ. The CDR3 consists of 16 residues. Trimming left V 3 bases short and J 5 bases short, with 19 bases between. CDR3 sequence reads: CASSFPRQGRGETQYF. The CDR3 nucleotides are TGTGCCAGCAGCTTCCCTAGACAGGGGCGGGGGGAGACCCAGTACTTC.

As for this clone: Other DNA variants within this sample encode the same CDR3. The chain combines TRBV7-2 with TRBJ1-2; TRBD1 is a possible D gene (5 bases). Germline V gives CDR1 SGHTA, CDR2 FQGNSA. The CDR3 sequence is 13 residues long. The ends were cut back, 3 bases at V and 3 bases at J, with 8 bases in the middle. CDR3: CASSLGRDYGYTF. In DNA, the CDR3 is TGTGCCAGCAGCTTGGGCAGGGACTATGGCTACACCTTC.

In this sample, this clone turned up once. The genes are TRBV29-1 and TRBJ1-2; no definite D call. V lost 4 bases and J lost 3, with 12 bases in between. The CDR3 is 13 residues long. CDR1 SQVTM and CDR2 ANQGSEA come from the germline V gene. In nucleotides, the CDR3 is TGCAGCGTTGTGAGAGGTCAGGACTATGGCTACACCTTC. Translating it yields CSVVRGQDYGYTF.